This TCR beta chain came from a study of shared clonotypes between healthy human individuals. This clone was found a few times. Clones were sequenced by immunoSEQ multiplex PCR, and TCRdb holds only the in-frame ones, with some missing. The sample records 500,000 to 650,000 clones, just over 75% being singletons. This clonotype originated in a woman in her forties in good health. Some clones in this sample may be carry-over from other donors' samples. Sequences were obtained from PBMCs.

In nucleotides, the CDR3 is TGCGCCAGCAGTGAGTCGATGAGCTCCTACGAGCAGTACTTC. Protein product: CASSESMSSYEQYF. The rearrangement joins TRBV10-1 to TRBJ2-7; D is unclear. The germline CDR1 and CDR2 sequences are WNHNN and SYGVQD (reference sequence). The CDR3 is made up of 14 amino acids. The germline V and J ends were trimmed by 0 bases and 0 bases, with 6 bases remaining between them.